A selection of T cell receptor beta chains follows, all from one sample in a study of T cells in Graves' hyperthyroidism and ophthalmopathy. MiXCR was run by TCRdb on the multiplex PCR reads, yielding one entry per CDR3 protein. The table includes about 180,000 distinct CDR3 sequences, over 15% detected once. The sequenced sample was blood. The receptors were sampled from a woman in her 50s with Graves' hyperthyroidism. Each CDR3 is given with its conserved first and last residue. Each record gives: D gene, J gene, V gene, clone size, CDR3 DNA, CDR3 protein. A D gene is named only where the DNA matches it firmly. Some rows mark clone size as missing; the rest say once, few, many or name a class of expanded clone.

d_gene: NA; j_gene: TRBJ2-5; v_gene: TRBV7-9; abundance: many; CDR3nt: TGTGCCAGCAGCTTAGCTGACCTTGGGACTGGAGAGACCCAGTACTTC; CDR3aa: CASSLADLGTGETQYF
d_gene: NA; j_gene: TRBJ2-7; v_gene: TRBV20-1; abundance: many; CDR3nt: TGCAGTGGTAGCACCCCCGGGGTTCTTAACTACGAGCAGTACTTC; CDR3aa: CSGSTPGVLNYEQYF
d_gene: NA; j_gene: TRBJ1-5; v_gene: TRBV2; abundance: many; CDR3nt: TGTGCCAGCAGGGGAAGGACGGCAGATCAGCCCCAGCATTTT; CDR3aa: CASRGRTADQPQHF
d_gene: NA; j_gene: TRBJ2-6; v_gene: TRBV6-5; abundance: many; CDR3nt: TGTGCCAGCAGTTACTCTCTGGGTAGCCTCTCTGGGGCCAACGTCCTGACTTTC; CDR3aa: CASSYSLGSLSGANVLTF
d_gene: TRBD2; j_gene: TRBJ2-7; v_gene: TRBV24-1; abundance: many; CDR3nt: TGTGCCACCAGTGACCGGACTAGCGGGGGAGTCGAGCAGTACTTC; CDR3aa: CATSDRTSGGVEQYF
d_gene: NA; j_gene: TRBJ2-1; v_gene: TRBV18; abundance: many; CDR3nt: TGTGCCAGCTCACCCACCACCGGGTGGGGTGAGCAGTTCTTC; CDR3aa: CASSPTTGWGEQFF
d_gene: NA; j_gene: TRBJ2-1; v_gene: TRBV7-3; abundance: many; CDR3nt: TGTGCCAGCAGCTTACACCCGCGGCAATCTAGCGATGAGCAGTTCTTC; CDR3aa: CASSLHPRQSSDEQFF
d_gene: NA; j_gene: TRBJ1-1; v_gene: TRBV27; abundance: many; CDR3nt: TGTGCCAGCATCCCGAACGGTGGAGGAACCACTGAAGCTTTCTTT; CDR3aa: CASIPNGGGTTEAFF
d_gene: TRBD1; j_gene: TRBJ1-5; v_gene: TRBV12-3/TRBV12-4; abundance: many; CDR3nt: TGTGCCAGCAGTTCGGACAGGGAGTACCAGCCCCAGCATTTT; CDR3aa: CASSSDREYQPQHF
d_gene: NA; j_gene: TRBJ2-1; v_gene: TRBV6-1; abundance: many; CDR3nt: TGTGCCAGCAGTGAGGGGTTTTTTACCTACAATGAGCAGTTCTTC; CDR3aa: CASSEGFFTYNEQFF
d_gene: TRBD2; j_gene: TRBJ2-3; v_gene: TRBV28; abundance: once; CDR3nt: TGTGCCAGCAGTTTACGGGAGGCGAGGAATACGCAGTATTTT; CDR3aa: CASSLREARNTQYF
d_gene: TRBD1; j_gene: TRBJ1-5; v_gene: TRBV19; abundance: many; CDR3nt: TGTGCCAGTAGTACATTACAGGGGGAGGACAATCAGCCCCAGCATTTT; CDR3aa: CASSTLQGEDNQPQHF
d_gene: TRBD1; j_gene: TRBJ1-2; v_gene: TRBV5-1; abundance: NA; CDR3nt: TGTGCCAGCAGCGTCCCGGGACAGGGCCTTCCGGGCTACACCTTC; CDR3aa: CASSVPGQGLPGYTF
d_gene: TRBD2; j_gene: TRBJ2-5; v_gene: TRBV13; abundance: many; CDR3nt: TGTGCCAGCAGCTTAGCGGGGGAGGGCCAAGAGACCCAGTACTTC; CDR3aa: CASSLAGEGQETQYF
d_gene: NA; j_gene: TRBJ1-5; v_gene: TRBV4-1; abundance: many; CDR3nt: TGCGCCAGCAGCCAGGGAGGGCCGGGGGAGGATCAGCCCCAGCATTTT; CDR3aa: CASSQGGPGEDQPQHF
d_gene: TRBD2; j_gene: TRBJ2-2; v_gene: TRBV6-9; abundance: once; CDR3nt: TGTGCCAGCAGTGATCTTCCAAGGACTAGGGGCACCGGGGAGCTGTTTTTT; CDR3aa: CASSDLPRTRGTGELFF
d_gene: NA; j_gene: TRBJ1-4; v_gene: TRBV25-1; abundance: NA; CDR3nt: TGTGCCAGCAGTGACCCCCGGCTGGCTAATGAAAAACTGTTTTTT; CDR3aa: CASSDPRLANEKLFF
d_gene: TRBD1; j_gene: TRBJ1-2; v_gene: TRBV20-1; abundance: many; CDR3nt: TGCAGTGCTAGAGAGGCAGGGGGCAACTATGGCTACACCTTC; CDR3aa: CSAREAGGNYGYTF
d_gene: NA; j_gene: TRBJ1-1; v_gene: TRBV19; abundance: many; CDR3nt: TGTGCCAGTAGTATAACCGGGGGAAGCCCGTCTGAAGCTTTCTTT; CDR3aa: CASSITGGSPSEAFF
d_gene: NA; j_gene: TRBJ1-1; v_gene: TRBV6-5; abundance: many; CDR3nt: TGTGCCAGCAGTTACGGAAGCATGAACACTGAAGCTTTCTTT; CDR3aa: CASSYGSMNTEAFF
d_gene: NA; j_gene: TRBJ2-7; v_gene: TRBV27; abundance: many; CDR3nt: TGTGCCAGCAGCCTAACAAGGGTACCCTACGAGCAGTACTTC; CDR3aa: CASSLTRVPYEQYF
d_gene: TRBD1; j_gene: TRBJ1-2; v_gene: TRBV7-9; abundance: few; CDR3nt: TGTGCCAGCAGCTTTGAGACAGGGGTAACACTCGCCTTC; CDR3aa: CASSFETGVTLAF
d_gene: TRBD2; j_gene: TRBJ2-1; v_gene: TRBV11-3; abundance: NA; CDR3nt: TGTGCCGGCAGCTTAGGGGCTAGCGGGGGACGGAATGAGCAGTTCTTC; CDR3aa: CAGSLGASGGRNEQFF
d_gene: NA; j_gene: TRBJ1-2; v_gene: TRBV19; abundance: many; CDR3nt: TGTGCCAGTAGCCTTATTGTTGGAGATGGCTACACCTTC; CDR3aa: CASSLIVGDGYTF
d_gene: NA; j_gene: TRBJ1-5; v_gene: TRBV15; abundance: NA; CDR3nt: TGTGCCACCAGCAGAGAGGCTGGGAAGGAGTATCAGCCCCAGCATTTT; CDR3aa: CATSREAGKEYQPQHF
d_gene: NA; j_gene: TRBJ1-5; v_gene: TRBV15; abundance: many; CDR3nt: TGTGCCACCAGCAGAGATCGGAGGGGCCTATATGAGACCCAGCATTTT; CDR3aa: CATSRDRRGLYETQHF
d_gene: TRBD1; j_gene: TRBJ1-5; v_gene: TRBV12-3/TRBV12-4; abundance: many; CDR3nt: TGTGCCAGCAGTCAAACCCCCAGGACAGGGGGTCCCTTTAGCAATCAGCCCCAGCATTTT; CDR3aa: CASSQTPRTGGPFSNQPQHF
d_gene: TRBD1; j_gene: TRBJ1-1; v_gene: TRBV6-1; abundance: many; CDR3nt: TGTGCCAGCAGTGGGCGGACAGGGGGGAACACTGAAGCTTTCTTT; CDR3aa: CASSGRTGGNTEAFF
d_gene: NA; j_gene: TRBJ2-5; v_gene: TRBV6-1; abundance: NA; CDR3nt: TGTGCCAGCAGTGACGGTGGAGGCGGCCAAGAGACCCAGTACTTC; CDR3aa: CASSDGGGGQETQYF
d_gene: NA; j_gene: TRBJ1-3; v_gene: TRBV11-2; abundance: many; CDR3nt: TGTGCCAGCAGCTTAGGCCCGGCTGGAAACACCATATATTTT; CDR3aa: CASSLGPAGNTIYF
d_gene: NA; j_gene: TRBJ2-7; v_gene: TRBV6-1; abundance: many; CDR3nt: TGTGCCAGCAGTGTAATCCCCTACGAGCAGTACTTC; CDR3aa: CASSVIPYEQYF
d_gene: TRBD1; j_gene: TRBJ1-6; v_gene: TRBV27; abundance: many; CDR3nt: TGTGCCAGTAACAGGGGTGGGAATTCACCCCTCCACTTT; CDR3aa: CASNRGGNSPLHF
d_gene: TRBD1; j_gene: TRBJ1-5; v_gene: TRBV20-1; abundance: many; CDR3nt: TGCAGTGTCACCCGGACAGGGAGCAATCAGCCCCAGCATTTT; CDR3aa: CSVTRTGSNQPQHF
d_gene: TRBD1; j_gene: TRBJ2-1; v_gene: TRBV11-2; abundance: many; CDR3nt: TGTGCCAGCAGCTTAGACGGGACAGGGGTTGTAAATGAGCAGTTCTTC; CDR3aa: CASSLDGTGVVNEQFF
d_gene: NA; j_gene: TRBJ2-7; v_gene: TRBV20-1; abundance: NA; CDR3nt: TGCAGTGCCAGGACAACATCCTACGAGCAGTACTTC; CDR3aa: CSARTTSYEQYF
d_gene: TRBD2; j_gene: TRBJ2-1; v_gene: TRBV19; abundance: NA; CDR3nt: TGTGCCAGTAGCCCCCTGGGGAGACGGGGGGGAAATTACAATGAGCAGTTCTTC; CDR3aa: CASSPLGRRGGNYNEQFF
d_gene: NA; j_gene: TRBJ1-1; v_gene: TRBV4-2; abundance: few; CDR3nt: TGTGCCAGCAGCCAAGCCCCGAACACTGAAGCTTTCTTT; CDR3aa: CASSQAPNTEAFF
d_gene: NA; j_gene: TRBJ1-5; v_gene: TRBV18; abundance: many; CDR3nt: TGTGCCAGCTCACCAAACGCGGTTGGCAGCAATCAGCCCCAGCATTTT; CDR3aa: CASSPNAVGSNQPQHF
d_gene: TRBD1; j_gene: TRBJ1-5; v_gene: TRBV12-3/TRBV12-4; abundance: many; CDR3nt: TGTGCCAGCAGTCCGACAGGGAGCAATCAGCCCCAGCATTTT; CDR3aa: CASSPTGSNQPQHF
d_gene: TRBD1; j_gene: TRBJ2-6; v_gene: TRBV7-9; abundance: many; CDR3nt: TGTGCCAGCAACTGGGGACAGGGGGCGTTCTCTGGGGCCAACGTCCTGACTTTC; CDR3aa: CASNWGQGAFSGANVLTF
d_gene: NA; j_gene: TRBJ1-1; v_gene: TRBV28; abundance: many; CDR3nt: TGTGCCAGCAGTTTCATTTATCAGGAAGCTTTCTTT; CDR3aa: CASSFIYQEAFF
d_gene: TRBD1; j_gene: TRBJ1-5; v_gene: TRBV2; abundance: few; CDR3nt: TGTGCCAGCAGTCGACAGGGGACAAATCAGCCCCAGCATTTT; CDR3aa: CASSRQGTNQPQHF
d_gene: TRBD2; j_gene: TRBJ2-3; v_gene: TRBV7-2; abundance: few; CDR3nt: TGTGCCAGCAGCCGTCGACGGGGGGACACAGATACGCAGTATTTT; CDR3aa: CASSRRRGDTDTQYF
d_gene: TRBD2; j_gene: TRBJ2-2; v_gene: TRBV20-1; abundance: many; CDR3nt: TGCAGTGCCCCGGCCCTAAGCGGGGGGGGGCGAACCGGGGAGCTGTTTTTT; CDR3aa: CSAPALSGGGRTGELFF
d_gene: NA; j_gene: TRBJ1-2; v_gene: TRBV6-1; abundance: NA; CDR3nt: TGTGCCAGCAGCCGCTTCGGACAGCGGATTTATGGCTACACCTTC; CDR3aa: CASSRFGQRIYGYTF
d_gene: TRBD2; j_gene: TRBJ2-3; v_gene: TRBV5-1; abundance: many; CDR3nt: TGCGCCAGTCGAACTAGCGGGCGCACAGATACGCAGTATTTT; CDR3aa: CASRTSGRTDTQYF
d_gene: NA; j_gene: TRBJ1-1; v_gene: TRBV27; abundance: NA; CDR3nt: TGTGCCAGTCAAGATCTAGGAGGATTGAGTGAAGCTTTCTTT; CDR3aa: CASQDLGGLSEAFF